This T cell receptor beta chain was sequenced in a study of cytomegalovirus exposure and HLA in healthy donors. Primers included in the PCR were 60 Vbeta and 13 Jbeta primers. Sequencing used immunoSEQ multiplex PCR; TCRdb keeps in-frame clones, though not all of them. Of 140,000 to 150,000 clones detected, nearly 10% appear once; the ten largest clones hold less than 2%. This CDR3 contains 15 residues. V gave up 4 bases and J gave up 4 bases, with 14 bases separating them. Germline values: CDR1 MNHEY, CDR2 SVGAGI. The rearrangement uses TRBV6-5 and TRBJ1-5, with D unclear. Sequencing was done on a sample of PBMCs. The sequence derives from a man between 50 and 59 years old in good health and CMV-seronegative. CDR3 amino acids: CASSSRTGLNQPQHF. The CDR3 DNA is TGTGCCAGCAGTTCTCGGACGGGGTTAAATCAGCCCCAGCATTTT.